The 9 T cell receptor beta chains presented below share a single source sample, sequenced in a study of T cells after yellow fever vaccination. TCRdb reprocessed the 5' RACE reads with MiXCR, giving one entry per CDR3 protein. Among 250,000 or so distinct CDR3 sequences listed, roughly 3.5% were seen once. The material was PBMCs, obtained 15 days after the yellow fever booster vaccination. These receptors were taken from a man in his late teens or twenties who received the YFV17D yellow fever vaccine.

This clonotype was detected once. As the CDR3 is not closed by the conserved phenylalanine or tryptophan, this likely results from a read error. The V and J genes are TRBV7-2 and TRBJ2-5; D is unresolved. Germline V gene sequence: CDR1 SGHTA, CDR2 FQGNSA. V dropped 0 bases and J dropped 1 base, with 6 bases sitting between them. The CDR3 is 14 residues long. As DNA, the CDR3 is TGTGCCAGCAGCTTAGCGGGCAGCCAAGAGACCCAGTACCTC. It yields the protein CASSLAGSQETQYL.

This clonotype was seen repeatedly, ten times or more. The chain links TRBV9 to TRBJ2-1; TRBD2 agrees at 11 bases. V shed 5 bases and J 8 bases; nucleotides not matched to a gene: 9. The CDR3 is 15 amino acids. Germline lookup yields CDR1 SGDLS and CDR2 YYNGEE. CDR3 nucleotides: TGTGCCAGCAGAAGCCTTAGCGGGGGGGAGGATGAGCAGTTCTTC. This gives the protein CASRSLSGGEDEQFF.

Points on this clonotype: A single base separates this from a much larger clone, so it may be a read error. The final CDR3 position lacks the conserved phenylalanine or tryptophan, pointing to a likely read error. This rearrangement joins TRBV5-1 to TRBJ2-3; TRBD2 matches 12 bases. The CDR3 is 17 residues long. Germline CDR1 reads SGHRS; CDR2 reads YFSETQ. V dropped 4 bases and J dropped 6; count of bases not matched to a gene: 12. In DNA form, the CDR3 reads TGCGCCAGCAGCCAAGGGACTAGCGGGTTCGCATCGGATACGCAGTATTCT. It yields the protein CASSQGTSGFASDTQYS.

This clonotype was detected ten times or more. The gene calls are TRBV7-8 and TRBJ1-1, with a tentative D call TRBD1 (6 bases). The CDR3 covers 15 residues. V was trimmed by 2 bases and J by 1 base, leaving 11 bases between them. Germline CDR1 is SGHVS and CDR2 is FQNEAQ. The CDR3 region is CASSLTGTTNTEAFF. CDR3 bases: TGTGCCAGCAGCTTAACTGGGACAACGAACACTGAAGCTTTCTTT. Based on the CDR3 plus reference TRBV7-8 and TRBJ1-1, the full variable domain is GAGVSQSPRYKVAKRGQDVALRCDPISGHVSLFWYQQALGQGPEFLTYFQNEAQLDKSGLPSDRFFAERPEGSVSTLKIQRTQQEDSAVYLCASSLTGTTNTEAFFGQGTRLTVV.

This clonotype was counted ten times or more. This chain links TRBV10-3 with TRBJ2-2, with a possible D match to TRBD2 (6 bases). Looked up from germline, CDR1 is ENHRY and CDR2 is SYGVKD. V lost 7 bases to trimming and J lost 9 bases, with 24 bases between them. The CDR3 loop spans 16 amino acids. As DNA, the CDR3 is TGTGCCATCATGCTCGGTCCGGGGGTCTCGGGCAGGGAGCTGTTTTTT. Translating gives CAIMLGPGVSGRELFF.

Comments on this clonotype: This may be a read error: a much more frequent sequence differs by one nucleotide. CDR3 DNA: TGTGCCAGCAGCTTAACTGGGCGTGAAAAACTGATTTTT. Translated: CASSLTGREKLIF. The chain uses TRBV7-9 and TRBJ1-4; D is ambiguous. Germline CDR1 and CDR2: SEHNR and FQNEAQ (reference sequence). This CDR3 comprises 13 residues.

This clonotype was detected only a few times. The chain carries TRBV4-3 and TRBJ1-6; perhaps TRBD1 as D (5 bases). The V and J ends lost 2 bases and 5 bases respectively, with 16 bases between them. There are 17 residues in the CDR3. The germline CDR1 and CDR2 sequences are LGHNA and YSLEER. In DNA form, the CDR3 reads TGCGCCAGCAGCCAAAACTTTGTAGGGGCTGATAATTCACCCCTCCACTTT. Amino acid sequence: CASSQNFVGADNSPLHF.

This clonotype was observed many times. This rearrangement joins TRBV4-2 to TRBJ2-5; tentative D call: TRBD2 (5 bases). The CDR3 covers 14 residues. Germline lookup yields CDR1 LGHNA and CDR2 YNFKEQ. Trimming pared 3 bases from V and 3 bases from J, leaving 11 bases between. In DNA, the CDR3 is TGTGCCAGCAGCCACGGACTGGGGAAAGAGACCCAGTACTTC. It codes for CASSHGLGKETQYF.

On this clonotype itself: This may come from a read error, since a much larger clone is one base off. The rearrangement uses TRBV20-1 and TRBJ2-3, with D possibly matching TRBD2 (5 bases). Trimming left V 1 base short and J 6 bases short, with 17 bases between. Per germline, CDR1 DFQATT and CDR2 SNEGSKA (reference sequence). The CDR3 contains 15 residues. The CDR3 nucleotides are TGCAGTGCTAGAGCTCGGAGGACCCCTCGGGATACGCAGTATTTT. Translating it yields CSARARRTPRDTQYF.